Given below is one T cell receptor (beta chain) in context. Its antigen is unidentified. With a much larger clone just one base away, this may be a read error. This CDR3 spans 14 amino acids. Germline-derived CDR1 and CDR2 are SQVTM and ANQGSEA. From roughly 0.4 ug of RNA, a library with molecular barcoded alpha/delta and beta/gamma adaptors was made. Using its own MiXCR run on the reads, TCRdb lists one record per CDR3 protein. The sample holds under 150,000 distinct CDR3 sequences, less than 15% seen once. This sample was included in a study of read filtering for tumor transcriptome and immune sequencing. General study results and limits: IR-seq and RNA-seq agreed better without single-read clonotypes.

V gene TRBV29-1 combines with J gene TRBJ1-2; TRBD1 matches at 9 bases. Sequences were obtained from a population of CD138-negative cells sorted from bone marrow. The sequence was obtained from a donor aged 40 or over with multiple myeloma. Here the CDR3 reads CSVKDRGTNYGYTF. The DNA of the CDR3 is TGCAGCGTTAAAGACAGGGGGACTAACTATGGCTACACCTTC.